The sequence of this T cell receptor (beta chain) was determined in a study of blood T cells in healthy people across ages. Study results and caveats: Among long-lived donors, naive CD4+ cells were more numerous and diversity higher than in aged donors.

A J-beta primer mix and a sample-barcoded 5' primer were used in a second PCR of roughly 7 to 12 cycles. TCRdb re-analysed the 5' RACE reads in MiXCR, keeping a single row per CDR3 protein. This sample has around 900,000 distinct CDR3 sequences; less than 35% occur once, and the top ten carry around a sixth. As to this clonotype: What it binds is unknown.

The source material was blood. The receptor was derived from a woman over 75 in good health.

CDR3 amino acids: CSARGLAGGTGELFF. CDR3 sequence (DNA): TGCAGTGCTAGAGGTCTAGCGGGGGGGACCGGGGAGCTGTTTTTT. The gene calls are TRBV20-1 and TRBJ2-2; 12 nucleotides align to TRBD2. Germline assignment: CDR1 DFQATT and CDR2 SNEGSKA (reference sequence). The CDR3 loop spans 15 amino acids. Germline trimming cut 1 base from V and 5 bases from J; bases unmatched to any gene: 2.